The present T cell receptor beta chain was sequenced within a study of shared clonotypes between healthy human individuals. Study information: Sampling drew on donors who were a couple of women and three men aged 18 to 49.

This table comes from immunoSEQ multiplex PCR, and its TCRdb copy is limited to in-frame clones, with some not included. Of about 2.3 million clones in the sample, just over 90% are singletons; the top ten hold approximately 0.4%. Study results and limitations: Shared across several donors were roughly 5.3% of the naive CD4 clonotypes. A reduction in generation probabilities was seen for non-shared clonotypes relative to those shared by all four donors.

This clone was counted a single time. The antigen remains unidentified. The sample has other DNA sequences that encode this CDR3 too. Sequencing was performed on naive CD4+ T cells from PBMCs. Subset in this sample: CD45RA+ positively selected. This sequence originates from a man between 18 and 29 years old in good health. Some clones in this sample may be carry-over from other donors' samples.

CDR3 protein: CASSVEGGRYNEQFF. CDR3 coding DNA: TGTGCCAGCAGCGTAGAAGGCGGGAGATACAATGAGCAGTTCTTC. The gene calls are TRBV9 and TRBJ2-1; 7 bases line up with TRBD2. V lost 0 bases to trimming and J lost 4 bases; unmatched junction nucleotides: 4. CDR3 length: 15 residues. Looked up from germline, CDR1 is SGDLS and CDR2 is YYNGEE. Variable domain in full (rest from reference TRBV9 and TRBJ2-1): DSGVTQTPKHLITATGQRVTLRCSPRSGDLSVYWYQQSLDQGLQFLIQYYNGEERAKGNILERFSAQQFPDLHSELNLSSLELGDSALYFCASSVEGGRYNEQFFGPGTRLTVL.